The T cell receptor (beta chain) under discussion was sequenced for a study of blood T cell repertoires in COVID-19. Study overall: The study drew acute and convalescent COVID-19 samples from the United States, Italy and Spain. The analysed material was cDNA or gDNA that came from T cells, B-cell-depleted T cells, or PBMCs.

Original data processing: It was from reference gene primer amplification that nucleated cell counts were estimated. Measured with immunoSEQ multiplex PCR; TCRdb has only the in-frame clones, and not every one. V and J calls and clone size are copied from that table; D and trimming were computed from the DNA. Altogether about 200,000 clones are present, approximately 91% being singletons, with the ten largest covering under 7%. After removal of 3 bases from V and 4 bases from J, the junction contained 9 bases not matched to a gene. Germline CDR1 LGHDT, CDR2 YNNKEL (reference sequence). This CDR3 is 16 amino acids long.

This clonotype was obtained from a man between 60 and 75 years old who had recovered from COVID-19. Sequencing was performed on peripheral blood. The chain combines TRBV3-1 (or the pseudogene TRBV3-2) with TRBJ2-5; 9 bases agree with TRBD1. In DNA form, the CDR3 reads TGTGCCAGCAGCCAGGGTTTCGGGACAGGGAGAGAGACCCAGTACTTC. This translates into CASSQGFGTGRETQYF.